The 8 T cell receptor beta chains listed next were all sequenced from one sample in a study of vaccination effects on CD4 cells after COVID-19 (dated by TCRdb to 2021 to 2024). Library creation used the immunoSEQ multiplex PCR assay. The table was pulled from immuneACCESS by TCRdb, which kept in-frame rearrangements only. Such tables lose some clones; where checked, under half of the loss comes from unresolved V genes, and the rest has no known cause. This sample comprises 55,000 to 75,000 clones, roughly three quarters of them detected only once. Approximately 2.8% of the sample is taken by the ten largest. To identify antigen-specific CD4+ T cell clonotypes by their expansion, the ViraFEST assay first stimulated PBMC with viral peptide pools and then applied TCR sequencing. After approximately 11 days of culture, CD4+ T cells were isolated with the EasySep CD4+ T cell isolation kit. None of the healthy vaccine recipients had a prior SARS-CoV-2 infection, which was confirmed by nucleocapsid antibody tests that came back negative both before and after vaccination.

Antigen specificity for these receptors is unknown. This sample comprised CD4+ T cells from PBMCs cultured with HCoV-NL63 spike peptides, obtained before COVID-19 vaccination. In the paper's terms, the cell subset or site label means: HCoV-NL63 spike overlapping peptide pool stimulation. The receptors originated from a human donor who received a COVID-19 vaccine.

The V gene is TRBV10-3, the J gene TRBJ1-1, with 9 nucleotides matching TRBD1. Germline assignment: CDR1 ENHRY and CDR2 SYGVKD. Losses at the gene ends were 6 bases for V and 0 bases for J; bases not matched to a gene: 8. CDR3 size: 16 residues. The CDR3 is CAIREQGAGMNTEAFF. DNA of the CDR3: TGTGCCATCAGGGAACAGGGGGCCGGCATGAACACTGAAGCTTTCTTT.

CDR3 protein: CASSFRGQETQYF. CDR3 DNA: TGCGCCAGCAGCTTCAGGGGTCAGGAGACCCAGTACTTC. The gene calls are TRBV5-1 and TRBJ2-5, with a possible D match to TRBD1 (6 bases). CDR3 length equals 13 residues. With 2 bases removed from V and 5 bases from J, the gap between germline ends came to 10 bases. Germline-derived CDR1 and CDR2 are SGHRS and YFSETQ.

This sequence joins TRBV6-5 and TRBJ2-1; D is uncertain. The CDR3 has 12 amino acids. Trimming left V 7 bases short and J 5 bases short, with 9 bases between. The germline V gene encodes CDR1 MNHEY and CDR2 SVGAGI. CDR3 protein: CASIIGHNEQFF. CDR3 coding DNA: TGTGCCAGCATCATCGGGCACAATGAGCAGTTCTTC.

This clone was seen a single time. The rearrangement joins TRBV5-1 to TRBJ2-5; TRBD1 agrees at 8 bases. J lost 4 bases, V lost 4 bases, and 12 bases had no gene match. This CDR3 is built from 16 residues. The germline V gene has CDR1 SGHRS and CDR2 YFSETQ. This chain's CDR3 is CASSRRQGSDGETQYF. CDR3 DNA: TGCGCCAGCAGCCGCCGACAGGGGTCGGATGGAGAGACCCAGTACTTC.

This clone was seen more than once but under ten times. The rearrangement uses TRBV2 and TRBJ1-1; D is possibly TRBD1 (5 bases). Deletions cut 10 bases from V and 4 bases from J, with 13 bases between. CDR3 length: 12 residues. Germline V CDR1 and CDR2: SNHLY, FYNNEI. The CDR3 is CATSGRGTEAFF. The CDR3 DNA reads TGTGCCACGTCAGGGAGAGGCACTGAAGCTTTCTTT.

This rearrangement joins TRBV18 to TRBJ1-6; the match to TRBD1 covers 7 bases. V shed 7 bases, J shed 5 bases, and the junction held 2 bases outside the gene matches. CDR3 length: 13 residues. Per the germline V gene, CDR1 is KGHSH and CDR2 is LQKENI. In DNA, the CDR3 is TGTGCCAGCTTGGGACAGAATAATTCACCCCTCCACTTT. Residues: CASLGQNNSPLHF.

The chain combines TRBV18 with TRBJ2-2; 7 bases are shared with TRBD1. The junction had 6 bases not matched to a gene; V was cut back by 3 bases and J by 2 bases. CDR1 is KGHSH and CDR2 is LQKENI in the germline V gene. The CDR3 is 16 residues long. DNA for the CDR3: TGTGCCAGCTCACCGGGACAGTTCTATAACACCGGGGAGCTGTTTTTT. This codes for CASSPGQFYNTGELFF.

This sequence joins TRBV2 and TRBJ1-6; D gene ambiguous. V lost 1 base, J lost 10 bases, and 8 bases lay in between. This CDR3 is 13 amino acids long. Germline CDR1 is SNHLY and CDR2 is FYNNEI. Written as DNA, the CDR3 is TGTGCCAGCAGTGAAGGTTCGGGGTCACCCCTCCACTTT. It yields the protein CASSEGSGSPLHF.